This T cell receptor (beta chain) emerged from a study of T cell repertoires in cytomegalovirus infection. TCRdb processed the reads anew with MiXCR; each CDR3 protein has one entry. The data contain roughly 720,000 distinct CDR3 sequences, less than 40% of them singletons. The germline gives CDR1 SNHLY, CDR2 FYNNEI. The V segment lost 1 base and the J segment 2 bases; nucleotides outside the gene matches: 7. The CDR3 extends over 16 amino acids. The sequenced sample was PBMCs. The chain joins TRBV2 to TRBJ2-5; 7 positions match TRBD2. This TCR was sampled from a human donor in good health (CMV status not recorded). Some clones in this sample may be carry-over from other donors' samples. CDR3 DNA sequence: TGTGCCAGCAGTGAAGGGGCCGGGGGGATGCAAGAGACCCAGTACTTC. Translation gives CASSEGAGGMQETQYF.